These T cell receptor beta chains were read from a single sample in a study of blood T cell repertoires in COVID-19. TCRdb's copy holds only in-frame clones and misses some; the assay was immunoSEQ multiplex PCR. The sample holds about 120,000 clones, around 90% seen once. The specimen was peripheral blood. The receptors were gathered from a woman aged 55-75 years with COVID-19, enrolled during active disease. The CDR3 runs from the conserved cysteine through the conserved F or W. A D gene is named only where the DNA matches it firmly. Clone size, where shown, is once, few, many, or a class for clones that have expanded.

>TRBJ2-7|.|.|TRBV6-5
CAEGGEPYEQYF
TGTGCCGAGGGGGGGGAACCCTACGAGCAGTACTTC
>TRBJ1-1|TRBD1|.|TRBV10-3
CASGDRQNTEAFF
TGTGCCAGCGGGGACAGACAGAACACTGAAGCTTTCTTT
>TRBJ1-1|.|many|TRBV9
CASSVVNTEAFF
TGTGCCAGCAGCGTCGTGAACACTGAAGCTTTCTTT
>TRBJ2-7|.|.|TRBV7-2
CASSLGGGDSYEQYF
TGTGCCAGCAGCTTAGGGGGCGGGGACTCCTACGAGCAGTACTTC
>TRBJ2-2|.|.|TRBV21-1
CASSKRGPGKAGELFF
TGTGCCAGCAGCAAAAGGGGTCCAGGGAAGGCCGGGGAGCTGTTTTTT
>TRBJ2-3|TRBD2|.|TRBV7-2
CASIHAGGTDTQYF
TGTGCCAGCATCCACGCGGGGGGAACAGATACGCAGTATTTT
>TRBJ2-7|.|.|TRBV12-3/TRBV12-4
CASSYGQTYEQYF
TGTGCCAGCAGTTATGGACAGACCTACGAGCAGTACTTC
>TRBJ2-3|.|.|TRBV7-2
CASRSRTGLTDTQYF
TGTGCCAGCAGGTCACGAACAGGGTTAACGGATACGCAGTATTTT
>TRBJ1-2|.|once|TRBV6-2/TRBV6-3
CASSSGSYRVGGYTF
TGTGCCAGCAGTTCCGGCAGCTACAGGGTAGGCGGCTACACCTTC
>TRBJ1-3|.|.|TRBV25-1
CASSDSVGNTIYF
TGTGCCAGCAGTGATTCGGTGGGAAACACCATATATTTT
>TRBJ2-7|TRBD1|.|TRBV2
CASTVDGQVPYEQYF
TGTGCCAGCACCGTTGACGGACAGGTCCCATACGAGCAGTACTTC
>TRBJ2-4|.|.|TRBV1
CTSSAAPKNIQYF
TGCACCAGCAGCGCCGCGCCCAAAAACATTCAGTACTTC
>TRBJ2-2|.|.|TRBV6-2/TRBV6-3
CASSPGQPIRAWELFF
TGTGCCAGCAGCCCTGGACAACCTATAAGGGCCTGGGAGCTGTTTTTT
>TRBJ1-2|TRBD1|.|TRBV23-1
CASSPRDRAKTPNYGYTF
TGCGCCAGCAGTCCCCGGGACAGGGCGAAAACACCTAACTATGGCTACACCTTC
>TRBJ2-3|TRBD2|once|TRBV23-1
CASSRLVLAGGPGTDTQYF
TGCGCCAGCAGTCGACTTGTTTTGGCGGGGGGGCCGGGCACAGATACGCAGTATTTT
>TRBJ1-5|TRBD1|.|TRBV28
CASSLWLGQGRNQPQHF
TGTGCCAGCAGTTTGTGGTTGGGACAGGGACGCAATCAGCCCCAGCATTTT
>TRBJ2-4|.|.|TRBV5-4
CASSRSGSTKNIQYF
TGTGCCAGCAGCCGGTCGGGTTCAACCAAAAACATTCAGTACTTC
>TRBJ2-2|.|.|TRBV7-2
CASSSQGGARSGELFF
TGTGCCAGCAGCTCCCAGGGTGGGGCCAGGTCCGGGGAGCTGTTTTTT